The 23 T cell receptor beta chains below all came from one sample that was sequenced in a study of T cells in Graves' hyperthyroidism and ophthalmopathy. RNA transcripts gave rise to amplified TCR beta CDR3 regions. The HTBI primer set served for first-round RT-PCR of the TCR CDR3. TCRdb independently ran MiXCR on the multiplex PCR reads; one entry per CDR3 protein. This table has 500,000 to 750,000 distinct CDR3 sequences, approximately 15% appearing once. The sequenced material came from blood. The origin of the receptors is a young woman with Graves' ophthalmopathy.

This clonotype was counted a few times. The junction differs from germline at one of its ends, possibly a read error. The V gene is TRBV7-7, the J gene TRBJ2-7; TRBD1 agrees at 8 bases. CDR1 is SSHAT and CDR2 is FNYEAQ in the germline V gene (reference sequence). The CDR3 runs 17 residues. CDR3 coding DNA: TGTGCTAGCAGCTCCCCCTCTCACAGGGGGGTTTCCTACGAGCAGTACTTC. It codes for CASSSPSHRGVSYEQYF.

This clonotype was detected many times. CDR3 residues: CASSYGVAGVSYNEQFF. CDR3 in DNA: TGTGCCAGCAGTTACGGCGTAGCGGGGGTCTCCTACAATGAGCAGTTCTTC. The chain recombines TRBV6-5 with TRBJ2-1, with 9 bases aligning to TRBD2. The V gene end was trimmed by 2 bases and the J gene end by 0 bases; junction bases not matched to a gene: 5. In germline, CDR1 is MNHEY, CDR2 SVGAGI. The CDR3 contains 17 residues.

This sequence joins TRBV12-3 or TRBV12-4 and TRBJ2-2, with 12 bases lining up with TRBD2. V trimming: 10 bases; J trimming: 6 bases; junction bases outside the gene matches: 9. The CDR3 extends over 15 amino acids. CDR3 DNA sequence: TGTGCCACACTAGCGGGAGGTTCGGGGGCCGGGGAGCTGTTTTTT. Protein product: CATLAGGSGAGELFF.

This clonotype was observed many times. The rearrangement joins TRBV10-3 to TRBJ1-5; D may be TRBD1 (5 bases). Germline-derived CDR1 and CDR2 are ENHRY and SYGVKD. The germline V and J ends were trimmed by 9 bases and 6 bases, with 15 bases remaining between them. The CDR3 length is 13 residues. The CDR3 reads CAISSGRGQPQHF. The DNA of the CDR3 is TGTGCCATTTCCTCGGGGCGCGGTCAGCCCCAGCATTTT.

This clonotype was detected many times. The rearrangement uses TRBV28 and TRBJ1-2, with D tentatively TRBD1 (6 bases). This CDR3 spans 15 amino acids. Looked up from germline, CDR1 is MDHEN and CDR2 is SYDVKM. Trimming took 3 bases from V and 0 from J, leaving 11 bases between them. The CDR3 protein is CASSFPGQSNYGYTF. Here the CDR3 DNA reads TGTGCCAGCAGTTTCCCCGGACAGTCTAACTATGGCTACACCTTC.

This clonotype turned up a few times. Since no conserved phenylalanine or tryptophan closes the CDR3, a read error is the likely cause. The chain links TRBV14 to TRBJ2-7; 12 positions match TRBD2. The CDR3 contains 15 residues. Germline CDR1 and CDR2: SGHDN and FVKESK. V was clipped by 3 bases and J by 2 bases; unmatched bases: 2. CDR3 nucleotides: TGTGCCAGCAGCCAGACTAGCGGGAGAGCCTACGAGCAGTACCTC. Translated: CASSQTSGRAYEQYL.

This clonotype was counted ten times or more. CDR3 bases: TGTGCCGCCGGCCGATCCAGCGGGACAGGCGAGCAGTACTTC. Translated, it gives CAAGRSSGTGEQYF. The V call is TRBV27, the J call TRBJ2-7; tentative D call: TRBD1 (8 bases). Deletions cut 11 bases from V and 6 bases from J, with 23 bases between. This CDR3 is built from 14 residues. CDR1 is MNHEY, CDR2 SMNVEV, per germline (reference sequence).

This clonotype came up many times. CDR3 coding DNA: TGTGCCAGCAGCGTGGGGGCAGATACGCAGTATTTT. Translated: CASSVGADTQYF. V usage is TRBV9 and J usage is TRBJ2-3; the D gene could be TRBD1 or TRBD2 (5 bases each). Germline V gives CDR1 SGDLS, CDR2 YYNGEE. Trimming took 2 bases from V and 4 from J, leaving 5 bases between them. This CDR3 comprises 12 residues. Complete variable domain (other parts from reference TRBV9 and TRBJ2-3): DSGVTQTPKHLITATGQRVTLRCSPRSGDLSVYWYQQSLDQGLQFLIQYYNGEERAKGNILERFSAQQFPDLHSELNLSSLELGDSALYFCASSVGADTQYFGPGTRLTVL.

The chain combines TRBV10-2 with TRBJ2-2, with D possibly matching TRBD2 (6 bases). The CDR3 has 16 residues. Per germline, CDR1 WSHSY and CDR2 SAAADI. Deletions cut 10 bases from V and 1 base from J, with 19 bases between. This CDR3 reads CATEDGGGMNTGELFF. As DNA, the CDR3 is TGCGCCACCGAGGACGGGGGAGGAATGAACACCGGGGAGCTGTTTTTT.

At least ten counts were recorded for this clonotype. The V and J genes are TRBV20-1 and TRBJ2-3, with 10 bases fitting TRBD2. Per the germline V gene, CDR1 is DFQATT and CDR2 is SNEGSKA (reference sequence). V lost 3 bases and J lost 8; bases outside the gene matches: 5. CDR3 size: 13 residues. DNA for the CDR3: TGCAGTGCTAGTCTAGCGGGAGTGGTTACGCAGTATTTT. The encoded protein is CSASLAGVVTQYF.

This clonotype was seen many times. The rearrangement joins TRBV7-3 to TRBJ2-3; D unresolved. Germline values: CDR1 SGHTA, CDR2 FQGTGA. CDR3 length: 15 amino acids. V was trimmed by 5 bases and J by 0 bases, leaving 12 bases between them. CDR3 sequence: CASSLEISSTDTQYF. In DNA form, the CDR3 reads TGTGCCAGCAGCCTAGAGATCTCTAGCACAGATACGCAGTATTTT. The full variable domain, its missing parts supplied by reference TRBV7-3 and TRBJ2-3, is GAGVSQTPSNKVTEKGKYVELRCDPISGHTALYWYRQSLGQGPEFLIYFQGTGAADDSGLPNDRFFAVRPEGSVSTLKIQRTERGDSAVYLCASSLEISSTDTQYFGPGTRLTVL.

This clonotype was detected a few times. The V and J genes are TRBV2 and TRBJ1-2; D possibly corresponds to TRBD1 (5 bases). V lost 4 bases, J lost 4 bases, and 13 bases lay in between. Germline-derived CDR1 and CDR2 are SNHLY and FYNNEI. This CDR3 has 14 residues. CDR3 sequence (DNA): TGTGCCAGCAGTGTTTCCCAGGGCGGCTATGGCTACACCTTC. Translation gives CASSVSQGGYGYTF.

This clonotype has ten or more counts. The chain employs TRBV30 and TRBJ2-7; 7 nucleotides align to TRBD1. J gave up 4 bases and V 2 bases, and 5 bases lay outside the gene matches. The CDR3 has 13 amino acids. Germline V gives CDR1 GTSNPN, CDR2 SVGIG (reference sequence). The CDR3 DNA is TGTGCCTGGAGTTTGGGACAGCAGTACGAGCAGTACTTC. This codes for CAWSLGQQYEQYF.

This clonotype was observed many times. This chain connects TRBV7-9 to TRBJ2-7; 12 bases align to TRBD1. Trimming took 8 bases from V and 4 from J; bases not matched to a gene: 6. The CDR3 is 14 residues long. Germline V lookup: CDR1 SEHNR, CDR2 FQNEAQ (reference sequence). CDR3 DNA: TGTGCCAGCGGGGGGACAGGGGGCTTGTACGAGCAGTACTTC. Protein: CASGGTGGLYEQYF.

This clonotype was counted many times. V usage is TRBV7-8 and J usage is TRBJ1-5; 10 bases map to TRBD1. Unmatched junction bases numbered 7, after V lost 5 bases and J lost 6 bases. The CDR3 is 15 amino acids. The germline gives CDR1 SGHVS, CDR2 FQNEAQ. The DNA of the CDR3 is TGTGCCAGCAGCCTCCGACAGGGGGCCCGTCAGCCCCAGCATTTT. Residues: CASSLRQGARQPQHF.

The gene calls are TRBV29-1 and TRBJ2-7; 8 bases line up with TRBD2. The ends lost 4 bases at V and 0 bases at J; junction bases unmatched: 5. The germline CDR1 and CDR2 sequences are SQVTM and ANQGSEA. CDR3 length: 14 amino acids. The CDR3 sequence is CSVVPSGFSYEQYF. The CDR3 DNA reads as TGCAGCGTTGTTCCTAGCGGGTTCTCCTACGAGCAGTACTTC.

This clonotype was observed a few times. This chain uses TRBV11-3 with TRBJ2-1; possible D gene TRBD2, 5 bases. V lost 3 bases and J 0 bases, leaving 9 bases between the germline ends. The CDR3 has 15 residues. Germline CDR1 SGHNT, CDR2 YENEEA. The CDR3: CASSFFAGSYNEQFF. The CDR3 bases are TGTGCCAGCAGCTTCTTCGCGGGCTCCTACAATGAGCAGTTCTTC.

This clonotype was seen many times. The CDR3 region has the DNA TGTGCCAGCAGCCCAGAGAATAATTCACCCCTCCACTTT. It is translated as CASSPENNSPLHF. The genes are TRBV6-1 and TRBJ1-6; D is undetermined. The germline CDR1 and CDR2 sequences are MNHNS and SASEGT. V lost 6 bases to trimming and J lost 5 bases, with 8 bases between them. There are 13 residues in the CDR3.

This clonotype was seen many times. The genes are TRBV11-1 and TRBJ2-1; D remains ambiguous. Trimming stripped 0 bases from V and 3 bases from J, with 3 bases between. Germline values: CDR1 SGHAT, CDR2 FQDESV (reference sequence). The CDR3 has 13 amino acids. CDR3 nucleotides: TGTGCCAGCAGCTTAGCTAGCTACAATGAGCAGTTCTTC. Residues: CASSLASYNEQFF.

This clonotype was found a few times. The J gene is TRBJ2-2, the V gene TRBV5-4; D is ambiguous. The germline V gene encodes CDR1 SGHNT and CDR2 YYREEE (reference sequence). The V end lost 1 base, the J end lost 8 bases, and 6 bases lay between the germline ends. The CDR3 sequence is 12 residues long. The CDR3 nucleotides are TGTGCCAGCAGCTTGCAGCCTGGGGAGCTGTTTTTT. Protein: CASSLQPGELFF.

This clonotype was seen ten or more times. The J gene is TRBJ2-7, the V gene TRBV6-1; TRBD1 aligns across 9 bases. Germline V gives CDR1 MNHNS, CDR2 SASEGT. V shed 6 bases and J 5 bases; nucleotides not matched to a gene: 14. This CDR3 is 16 amino acids long. Here the CDR3 DNA reads TGTGCCAGCAGCCCAAACCCGGGACAGGGATTCCACGAGCAGTACTTC. Its protein product is CASSPNPGQGFHEQYF.

In this sample, this clonotype turned up many times. The chain links TRBV6-2 or TRBV6-3 to TRBJ1-1; 8 bases align to TRBD1. CDR3 length: 17 residues. Germline V gene sequence: CDR1 MNHEY, CDR2 SVGEGT. V shed 0 bases, J shed 1 base, and the junction held 7 bases outside the gene matches. CDR3 loop: CASSYSMPGGTNTEAFF. In DNA form, the CDR3 reads TGTGCCAGCAGTTACTCGATGCCAGGGGGCACGAACACTGAAGCTTTCTTT.

In this sample, this clonotype turned up many times. The J gene is TRBJ1-1, the V gene TRBV12-3 or TRBV12-4, with D unclear. This CDR3 has 15 amino acids. V lost 5 bases to trimming and J lost 5 bases, with 18 bases between them. CDR3 sequence reads: CASSPPSVVRTEAFF. The DNA for the CDR3 is TGTGCCAGCAGTCCCCCTTCTGTGGTGAGGACTGAAGCTTTCTTT.